This passage covers 22 T cell receptor beta chains from one sample sequenced in a study of T cell responses to AZD1222 COVID-19 vaccine. This table comes from immunoSEQ multiplex PCR, and its TCRdb copy is limited to in-frame clones, with some not included. The repertoire holds approximately 150,000 clones, with around 92% as singletons. The specimen was peripheral blood, collected on day 0 of AZD1222 vaccination. These receptors were obtained from an adult in good health.

This clone was observed a few times. Mismatch with germline at one junction end may stem from a read error. V usage is TRBV28 and J usage is TRBJ1-3, with no clear D. The V gene's germline CDR1 is MDHEN and CDR2 SYDVKM. CDR3 length equals 12 residues. As DNA, the CDR3 is TGTGCCAGCAGTTTAAAAGACCGAGAGAGTGATTTT. Protein product: CASSLKDRESDF.

V and J are TRBV15 and TRBJ1-2; D gene uncertain. Germline V gives CDR1 LNHNV, CDR2 YYDKDF (reference sequence). The CDR3 loop spans 14 amino acids. Trimming removed 5 bases from V and 1 base from J, with 11 bases in between. CDR3 coding DNA: TGTGCCACCAGCGTTAAGACCCTTAACTATGGCTACACCTTC. Translation gives CATSVKTLNYGYTF.

The rearrangement joins TRBV5-8 to TRBJ2-7; D remains ambiguous. CDR3 size: 10 residues. Germline V gene sequence: CDR1 SGHTS, CDR2 YDEGEE. V was cut by 4 bases and J by 3 bases, with 2 bases left in between. The CDR3 DNA follows: TGTGCCAGCAGCCGCTACGAGCAGTACTTC. It translates to CASSRYEQYF.

DNA for the CDR3: TGTGCCAGCAGCCTGCCGGCAGGACCGGGGGAGCTGTTTTTT. This gives the protein CASSLPAGPGELFF. V is TRBV7-8 and J is TRBJ2-2; the D is unclear. Germline CDR1 is SGHVS and CDR2 is FQNEAQ. The CDR3 extends over 14 amino acids. Trimming removed 5 bases at V and 8 bases at J, with 15 bases between.

The chain recombines TRBV11-1 with TRBJ2-7; 10 nucleotides line up with TRBD1. Germline V gene sequence: CDR1 SGHAT, CDR2 FQDESV (reference sequence). The CDR3 is made up of 14 amino acids. The V and J ends lost 3 bases and 4 bases, in that order; junction bases with no gene match: 3. CDR3 in DNA: TGTGCCAGCAGCTTCCCGGGACAGGGGTACGAGCAGTACTTC. Its protein product is CASSFPGQGYEQYF.

V usage is TRBV4-2 and J usage is TRBJ1-5, with D perhaps matching TRBD1 (6 bases). The germline CDR1 and CDR2 sequences are LGHNA and YNFKEQ. CDR3 length: 14 residues. Trimming removed 8 bases at V and 4 bases at J, with 15 bases between. This chain's CDR3 is CASSKAGANQPQHF. The CDR3 nucleotides read TGTGCCAGCTCCAAGGCAGGGGCAAATCAGCCCCAGCATTTT.

Here the CDR3 reads CSASWQGVVDTQYF. The CDR3 bases are TGCAGTGCTAGTTGGCAGGGGGTGGTAGATACGCAGTATTTT. The chain is built from TRBV20-1 and TRBJ2-3; 7 nucleotides align to TRBD1. Germline values: CDR1 DFQATT, CDR2 SNEGSKA (reference sequence). The CDR3 is 14 amino acids. Trimming took 3 bases from V and 5 from J; bases not matched to a gene: 8.

This sequence joins TRBV27 and TRBJ2-7, with 9 bases identical to TRBD2. Germline assignment: CDR1 MNHEY and CDR2 SMNVEV (reference sequence). CDR3 length: 12 residues. With 10 bases clipped from V and 6 bases from J, the junction kept 7 bases outside the gene matches. The CDR3 spells CATGTSSLEQYF. The CDR3 bases are TGTGCCACCGGGACTAGCTCCCTCGAGCAGTACTTC.

The CDR3 DNA reads as TGTGCCAGCAGTGCCACCGGGACTAGCGCACCAGATACGCAGTATTTT. Translating it yields CASSATGTSAPDTQYF. The chain carries TRBV2 and TRBJ2-3; TRBD2 aligns across 10 bases. Germline values: CDR1 SNHLY, CDR2 FYNNEI. J gave up 4 bases and V 4 bases, and 8 bases lay outside the gene matches. This CDR3 has 16 amino acids.

There are a few counts of this clone. The chain employs TRBV4-2 and TRBJ1-5; TRBD1 matches at 7 bases. Germline V lookup: CDR1 LGHNA, CDR2 YNFKEQ. V was pared by 1 base and J by 9 bases, with 9 bases of the junction left unmatched. This CDR3 is built from 15 residues. The CDR3 DNA is TGTGCCAGCAGCCAAGCAACGGTGGGGACAGCGCCCCAGCATTTT. Its translation is CASSQATVGTAPQHF.

The chain is built from TRBV4-2 and TRBJ2-4; 9 bases align to TRBD2. CDR1 LGHNA and CDR2 YNFKEQ come from the germline V gene. The CDR3 consists of 20 residues. The V and J ends lost 3 bases and 1 base, in that order; junction bases with no gene match: 16. The CDR3 reads CASSHGSGGGAPWAKNIQYF. The CDR3 coding sequence is TGTGCCAGCAGCCATGGGTCCGGCGGGGGGGCCCCATGGGCCAAAAACATTCAGTACTTC.

The chain couples TRBV10-3 to TRBJ2-1, with 14 positions matching TRBD2. V gave up 6 bases and J gave up 12 bases; unmatched junction bases: 7. CDR1 is ENHRY and CDR2 is SYGVKD in the germline V gene. The CDR3 is 14 residues long. The CDR3, as DNA: TGTGCCATCAGAAACGGGACTAGCGGGAGTTGGCAGTTCTTC. It specifies CAIRNGTSGSWQFF.

V gene TRBV28 combines with J gene TRBJ1-1; 9 bases are a match to TRBD1. The J segment lost 7 bases and the V segment lost 8 bases, leaving 11 bases of the junction unmatched. Germline V gene lookup returns CDR1 MDHEN and CDR2 SYDVKM. The CDR3 is made up of 14 amino acids. As DNA, the CDR3 is TGTGCCAGCGGAACCACAGGGGGCTACGGTGAAGCTTTCTTT. Protein: CASGTTGGYGEAFF.

CDR3 bases: TGCGCCGGCCCCGGACAGGGCAAGACCCACGAGCAGTACTTC. It codes for CAGPGQGKTHEQYF. The chain couples TRBV5-1 to TRBJ2-7, with 8 bases aligning to TRBD1. This CDR3 is built from 14 residues. Germline-derived CDR1 and CDR2 are SGHRS and YFSETQ. The V segment lost 10 bases and the J segment 5 bases; nucleotides outside the gene matches: 14.

The V and J genes are TRBV7-6 and TRBJ2-3; D is unresolved. The germline CDR1 and CDR2 sequences are SGHVS and FNYEAQ. CDR3 length: 13 residues. V lost 5 bases and J lost 1, with 7 bases in between. The CDR3 loop is CASSPTGTDTQYF. CDR3 bases: TGTGCCAGCAGCCCGACGGGCACAGATACGCAGTATTTT.

The rearrangement uses TRBV12-3 or TRBV12-4 and TRBJ1-5, with a weak D call TRBD1 (5 bases). V was pared by 5 bases and J by 6 bases, with 11 bases between. CDR3 length: 13 residues. CDR3 DNA sequence: TGTGCCAGCAGTAACGAGGGACCTCAGCCCCAGCATTTT. This encodes CASSNEGPQPQHF.

The genes are TRBV6-4 and TRBJ1-6; tentative D call: TRBD1 (5 bases). The CDR3 is 17 residues long. The germline V gene encodes CDR1 MRHNA and CDR2 SNTAGT. V shed 3 bases and J shed 6 bases, with 18 bases lying between them. CDR3 sequence: CASSDGQGGWINSPLHF. CDR3 DNA sequence: TGTGCCAGCAGTGATGGGCAGGGTGGGTGGATTAATTCACCCCTCCACTTT.

The V and J genes are TRBV19 and TRBJ1-2, with TRBD1 identical over 9 bases. Looked up from germline, CDR1 is LNHDA and CDR2 is SQIVND (reference sequence). The trim removed 2 bases at V and 1 base at J, leaving 8 bases unmatched. The CDR3 extends over 17 amino acids. In DNA, the CDR3 is TGTGCCAGTAGTATACCCACCGGGACAGGGCGTAACTATGGCTACACCTTC. Translating gives CASSIPTGTGRNYGYTF.

The chain has TRBV7-9 and TRBJ1-6; D gene ambiguous. The length of the CDR3 is 14 residues. Germline loops: CDR1 SEHNR, CDR2 FQNEAQ (reference sequence). Trimming pared 2 bases from V and 6 bases from J, leaving 8 bases between. CDR3 sequence: CASSLNTANSPLHF. The CDR3, as DNA: TGTGCCAGCAGCTTAAATACGGCTAATTCACCCCTCCACTTT.

This chain links TRBV10-3 with TRBJ2-7, with D perhaps being TRBD1 or TRBD2 (5 bases each). The ends were cut back, 3 bases at V and 3 bases at J, with 18 bases in the middle. Germline CDR1 and CDR2: ENHRY and SYGVKD. The CDR3 is 16 amino acids. The CDR3 DNA sequence: TGTGCCATCAGTGACTCTCACGGGACCACGGACTACGAGCAGTACTTC. Encoded protein: CAISDSHGTTDYEQYF.

The chain employs TRBV5-4 and TRBJ1-4; D possibly corresponds to TRBD1 (5 bases). The germline CDR1 and CDR2 sequences are SGHNT and YYREEE (reference sequence). Trimming took 2 bases from V and 5 from J, leaving 10 bases between them. This CDR3 is built from 14 residues. The CDR3 loop is CASSLEGLNEKLFF. The CDR3 coding sequence is TGTGCCAGCAGCTTAGAGGGACTAAATGAAAAACTGTTTTTT.

This chain connects TRBV7-2 to TRBJ2-1; 10 nucleotides agree with TRBD2. The CDR3 is 16 residues long. Germline V gives CDR1 SGHTA, CDR2 FQGNSA. Losses at the gene ends were 3 bases for V and 12 bases for J; bases not matched to a gene: 14. The DNA of the CDR3 is TGTGCCAGCAGCTTGTGGACTAGCGGTTTTGGAGGGGGGCAGTTCTTC. Translated, it gives CASSLWTSGFGGGQFF.